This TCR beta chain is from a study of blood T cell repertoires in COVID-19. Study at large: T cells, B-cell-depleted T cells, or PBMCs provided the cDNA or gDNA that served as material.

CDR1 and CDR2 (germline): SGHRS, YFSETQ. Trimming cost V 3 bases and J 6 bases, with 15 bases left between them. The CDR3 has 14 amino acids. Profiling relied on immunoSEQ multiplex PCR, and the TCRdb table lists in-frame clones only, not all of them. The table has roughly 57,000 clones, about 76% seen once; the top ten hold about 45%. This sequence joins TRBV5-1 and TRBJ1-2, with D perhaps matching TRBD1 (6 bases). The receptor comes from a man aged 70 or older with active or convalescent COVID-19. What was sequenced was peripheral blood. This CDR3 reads CASSSGGREDGYTF. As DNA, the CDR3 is TGCGCCAGCAGCTCGGGGGGCAGGGAGGATGGCTACACCTTC.